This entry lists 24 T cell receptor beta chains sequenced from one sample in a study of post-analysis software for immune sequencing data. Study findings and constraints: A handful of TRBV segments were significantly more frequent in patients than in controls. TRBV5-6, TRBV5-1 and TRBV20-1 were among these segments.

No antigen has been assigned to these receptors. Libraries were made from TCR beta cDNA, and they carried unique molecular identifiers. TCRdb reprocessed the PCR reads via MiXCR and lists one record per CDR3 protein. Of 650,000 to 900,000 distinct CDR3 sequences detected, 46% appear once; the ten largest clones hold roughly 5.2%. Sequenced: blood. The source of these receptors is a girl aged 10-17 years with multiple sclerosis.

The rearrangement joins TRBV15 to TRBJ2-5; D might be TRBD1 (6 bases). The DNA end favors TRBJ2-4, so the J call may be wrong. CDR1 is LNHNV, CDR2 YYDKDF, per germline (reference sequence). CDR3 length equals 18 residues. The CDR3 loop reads CATSRETTGLGGKNIQYF. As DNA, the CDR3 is TGTGCCACCAGCAGAGAAACCACAGGGTTAGGGGGCAAAAACATTCAGTACTTC.

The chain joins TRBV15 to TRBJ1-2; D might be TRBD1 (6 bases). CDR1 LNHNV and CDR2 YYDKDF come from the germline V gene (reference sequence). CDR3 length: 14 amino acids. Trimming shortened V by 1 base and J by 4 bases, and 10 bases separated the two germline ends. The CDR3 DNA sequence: TGTGCCACCAGCAGAGGGGGGACAATCTATGGCTACACCTTC. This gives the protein CATSRGGTIYGYTF.

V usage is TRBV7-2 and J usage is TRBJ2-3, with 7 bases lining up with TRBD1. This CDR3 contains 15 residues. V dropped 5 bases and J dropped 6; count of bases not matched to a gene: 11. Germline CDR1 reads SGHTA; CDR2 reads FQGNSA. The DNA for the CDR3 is TGTGCCAGCAGCCTAGGGGGACAGCTCGTCGATACGCAGTATTTT. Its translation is CASSLGGQLVDTQYF.

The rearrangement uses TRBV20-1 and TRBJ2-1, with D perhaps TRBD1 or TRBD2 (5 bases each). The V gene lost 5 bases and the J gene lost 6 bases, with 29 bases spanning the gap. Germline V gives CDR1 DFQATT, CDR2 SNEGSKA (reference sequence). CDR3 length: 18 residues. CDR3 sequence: CSASVLPPGTLKGNEQFF. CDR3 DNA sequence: TGCAGTGCTTCAGTTTTGCCCCCCGGGACCCTCAAGGGCAATGAGCAGTTCTTC.

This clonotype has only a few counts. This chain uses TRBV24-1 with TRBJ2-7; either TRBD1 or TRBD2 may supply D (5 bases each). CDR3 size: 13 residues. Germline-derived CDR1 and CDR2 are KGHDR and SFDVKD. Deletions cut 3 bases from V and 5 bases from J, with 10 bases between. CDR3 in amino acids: CATSDTGLNEQYF. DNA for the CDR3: TGTGCCACCAGTGATACGGGGCTGAACGAGCAGTACTTC.

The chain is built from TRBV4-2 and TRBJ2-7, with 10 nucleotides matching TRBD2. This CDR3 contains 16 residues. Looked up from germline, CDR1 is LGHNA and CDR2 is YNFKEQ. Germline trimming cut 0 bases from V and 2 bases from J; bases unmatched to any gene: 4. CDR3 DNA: TGTGCCAGCAGCCAAGATATAGCGGGGGGTACCTACGAGCAGTACTTC. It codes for CASSQDIAGGTYEQYF.

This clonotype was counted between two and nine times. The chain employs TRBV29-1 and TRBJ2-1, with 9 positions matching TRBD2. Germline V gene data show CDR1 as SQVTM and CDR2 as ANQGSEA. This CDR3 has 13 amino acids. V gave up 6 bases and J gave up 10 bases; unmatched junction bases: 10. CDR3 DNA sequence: TGCAGCGTCCAACTCAGACTAGCGGAGGAGCAGTTCTTC. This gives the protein CSVQLRLAEEQFF.

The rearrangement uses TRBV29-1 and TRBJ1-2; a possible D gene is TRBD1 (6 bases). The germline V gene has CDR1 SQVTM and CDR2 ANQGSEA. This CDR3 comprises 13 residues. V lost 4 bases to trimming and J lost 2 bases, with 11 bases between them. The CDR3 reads CSVVTGTNYGYTF. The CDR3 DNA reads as TGCAGCGTTGTTACAGGGACCAACTATGGCTACACCTTC. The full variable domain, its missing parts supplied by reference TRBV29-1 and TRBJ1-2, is SAVISQKPSRDICQRGTSLTIQCQVDSQVTMMFWYRQQPGQSLTLIATANQGSEATYESGFVIDKFPISRPNLTFSTLTVSNMSPEDSSIYLCSVVTGTNYGYTFGSGTRLTVV.

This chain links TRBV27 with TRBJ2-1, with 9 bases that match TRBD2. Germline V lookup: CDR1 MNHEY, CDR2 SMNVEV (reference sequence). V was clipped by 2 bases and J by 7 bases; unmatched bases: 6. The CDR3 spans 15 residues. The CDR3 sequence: CASSLGGRVWNEQFF. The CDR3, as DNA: TGTGCCAGCAGTTTAGGCGGGAGGGTTTGGAATGAGCAGTTCTTC.

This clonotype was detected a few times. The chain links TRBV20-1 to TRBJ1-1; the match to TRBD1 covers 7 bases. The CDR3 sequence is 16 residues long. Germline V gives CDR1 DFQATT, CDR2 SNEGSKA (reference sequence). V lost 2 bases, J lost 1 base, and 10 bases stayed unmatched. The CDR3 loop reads CSARTELQGTNTEAFF. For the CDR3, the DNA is TGCAGTGCTAGAACCGAACTACAGGGGACGAACACTGAAGCTTTCTTT.

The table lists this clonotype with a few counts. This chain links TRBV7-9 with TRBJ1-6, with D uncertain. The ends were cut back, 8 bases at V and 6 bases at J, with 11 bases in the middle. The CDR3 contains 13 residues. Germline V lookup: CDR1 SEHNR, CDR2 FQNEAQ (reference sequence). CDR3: CASAPVGNSPLHF. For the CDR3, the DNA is TGTGCCAGCGCGCCGGTGGGTAATTCACCCCTCCACTTT.

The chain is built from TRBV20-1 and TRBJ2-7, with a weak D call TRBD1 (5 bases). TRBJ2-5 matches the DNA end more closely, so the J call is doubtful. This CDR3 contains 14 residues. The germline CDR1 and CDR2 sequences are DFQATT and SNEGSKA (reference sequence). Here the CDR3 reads CSARRPRGLETQYF. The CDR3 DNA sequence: TGCAGTGCTAGAAGGCCAAGGGGCTTGGAGACCCAGTACTTC.

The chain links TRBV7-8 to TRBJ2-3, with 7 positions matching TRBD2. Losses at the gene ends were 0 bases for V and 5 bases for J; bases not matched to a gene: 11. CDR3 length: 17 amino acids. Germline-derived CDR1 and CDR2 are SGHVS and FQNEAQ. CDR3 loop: CASSLAPGLGVVDTQYF. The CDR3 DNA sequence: TGTGCCAGCAGCTTAGCCCCCGGACTAGGGGTTGTAGATACGCAGTATTTT. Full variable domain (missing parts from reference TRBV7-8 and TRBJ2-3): GAGVSQSPRYKVAKRGQDVALRCDPISGHVSLFWYQQALGQGPEFLTYFQNEAQLDKSGLPSDRFFAERPEGSVSTLKIQRTQQEDSAVYLCASSLAPGLGVVDTQYFGPGTRLTVL.

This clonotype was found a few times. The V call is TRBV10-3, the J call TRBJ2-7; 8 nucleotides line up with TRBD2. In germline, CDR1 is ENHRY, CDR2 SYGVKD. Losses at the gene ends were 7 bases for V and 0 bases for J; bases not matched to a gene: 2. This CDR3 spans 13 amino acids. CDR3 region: CAINSGNSYEQYF. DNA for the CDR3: TGTGCCATCAATAGCGGGAACTCCTACGAGCAGTACTTC.

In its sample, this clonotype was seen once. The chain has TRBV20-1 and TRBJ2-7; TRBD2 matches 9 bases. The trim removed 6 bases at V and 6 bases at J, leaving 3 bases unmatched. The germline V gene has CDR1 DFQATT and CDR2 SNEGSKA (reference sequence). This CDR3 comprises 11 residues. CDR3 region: CSARLAAEQYF. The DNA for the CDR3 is TGCAGTGCCAGACTAGCGGCCGAGCAGTACTTC.

The CDR3 DNA reads as TGCGCCAGCAGCCAAGATCGGGGGGTCACTGAAGCTTTCTTT. This translates into CASSQDRGVTEAFF. The genes are TRBV4-1 and TRBJ1-1; tentative D call: TRBD1 (5 bases). Trimming took off 0 bases at V and 4 bases at J, with 9 bases between the two ends. The CDR3 extends over 14 amino acids. Per the germline V gene, CDR1 is MGHRA and CDR2 is YSYEKL.

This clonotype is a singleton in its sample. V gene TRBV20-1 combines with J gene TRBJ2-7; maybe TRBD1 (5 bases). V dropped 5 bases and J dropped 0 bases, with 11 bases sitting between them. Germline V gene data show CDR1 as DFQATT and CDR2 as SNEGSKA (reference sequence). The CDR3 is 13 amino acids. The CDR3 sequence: CSASDRSSYEQYF. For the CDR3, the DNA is TGCAGTGCTTCTGACAGAAGCTCCTACGAGCAGTACTTC.

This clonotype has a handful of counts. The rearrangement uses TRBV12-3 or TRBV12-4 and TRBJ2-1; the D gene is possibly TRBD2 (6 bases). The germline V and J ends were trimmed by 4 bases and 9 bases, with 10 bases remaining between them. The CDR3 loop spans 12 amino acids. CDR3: CASSSPGGEQFF. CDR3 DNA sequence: TGTGCCAGCAGTTCCCCCGGGGGTGAGCAGTTCTTC.

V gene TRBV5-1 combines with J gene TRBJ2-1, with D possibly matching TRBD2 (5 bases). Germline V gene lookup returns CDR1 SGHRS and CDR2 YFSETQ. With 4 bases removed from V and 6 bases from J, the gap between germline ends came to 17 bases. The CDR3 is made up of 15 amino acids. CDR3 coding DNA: TGCGCCAGCAGCCGCCGTAGCGAGTCAGGCAATGAGCAGTTCTTC. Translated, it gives CASSRRSESGNEQFF.

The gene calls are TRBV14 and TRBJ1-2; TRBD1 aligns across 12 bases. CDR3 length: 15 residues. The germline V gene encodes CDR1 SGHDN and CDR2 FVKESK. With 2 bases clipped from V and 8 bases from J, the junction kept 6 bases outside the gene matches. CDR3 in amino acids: CASSQNTGTGGGYTF. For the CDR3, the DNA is TGTGCCAGCAGCCAAAACACCGGGACAGGGGGCGGCTACACCTTC.

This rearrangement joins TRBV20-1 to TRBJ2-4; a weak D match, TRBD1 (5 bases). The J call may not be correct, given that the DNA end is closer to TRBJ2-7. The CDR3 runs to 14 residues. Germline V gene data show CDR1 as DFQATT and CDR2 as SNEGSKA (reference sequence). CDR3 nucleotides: TGCAGTGCACTCGACAGCCAGGTTCTTTACGAGCAGTACTTC. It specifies CSALDSQVLYEQYF.

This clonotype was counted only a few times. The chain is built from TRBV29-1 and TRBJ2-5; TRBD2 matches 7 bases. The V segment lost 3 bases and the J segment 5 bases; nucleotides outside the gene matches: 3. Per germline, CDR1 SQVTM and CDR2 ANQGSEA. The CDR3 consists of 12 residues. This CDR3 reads CSVETGGETQYF. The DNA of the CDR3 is TGCAGCGTTGAGACCGGGGGGGAGACCCAGTACTTC.

The CDR3 is CASSQNLGTAEETQYF. CDR3 coding DNA: TGCGCCAGCAGCCAAAACCTCGGGACAGCCGAAGAGACCCAGTACTTC. The chain links TRBV4-3 to TRBJ2-7, with 7 bases fitting TRBD1. Judging by the DNA end, TRBJ2-5 fits better; the J call may be wrong. The CDR3 is made up of 16 amino acids. Germline CDR1 is LGHNA and CDR2 is YSLEER.

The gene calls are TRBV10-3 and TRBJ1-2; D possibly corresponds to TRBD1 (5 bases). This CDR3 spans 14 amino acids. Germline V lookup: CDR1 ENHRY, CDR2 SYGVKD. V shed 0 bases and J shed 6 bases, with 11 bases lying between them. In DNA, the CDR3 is TGTGCCATCAGTGAGTCGGGGCTGCGGGATGGCTACACCTTC. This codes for CAISESGLRDGYTF.